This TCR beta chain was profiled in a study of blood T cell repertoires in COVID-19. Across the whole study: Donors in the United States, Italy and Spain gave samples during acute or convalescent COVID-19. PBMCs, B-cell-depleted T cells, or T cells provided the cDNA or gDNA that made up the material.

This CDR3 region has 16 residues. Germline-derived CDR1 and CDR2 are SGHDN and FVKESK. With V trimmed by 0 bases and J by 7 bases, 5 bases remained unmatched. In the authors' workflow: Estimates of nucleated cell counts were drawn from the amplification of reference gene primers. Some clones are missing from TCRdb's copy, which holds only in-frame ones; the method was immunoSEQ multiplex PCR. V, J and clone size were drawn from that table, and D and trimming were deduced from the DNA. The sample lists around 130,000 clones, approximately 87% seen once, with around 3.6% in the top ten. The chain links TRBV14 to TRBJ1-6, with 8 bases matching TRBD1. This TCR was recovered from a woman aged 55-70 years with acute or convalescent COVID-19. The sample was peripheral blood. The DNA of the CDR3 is TGTGCCAGCAGCCAAGATCCGGCAGGGGGCAATTCACCCCTCCACTTT. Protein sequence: CASSQDPAGGNSPLHF.